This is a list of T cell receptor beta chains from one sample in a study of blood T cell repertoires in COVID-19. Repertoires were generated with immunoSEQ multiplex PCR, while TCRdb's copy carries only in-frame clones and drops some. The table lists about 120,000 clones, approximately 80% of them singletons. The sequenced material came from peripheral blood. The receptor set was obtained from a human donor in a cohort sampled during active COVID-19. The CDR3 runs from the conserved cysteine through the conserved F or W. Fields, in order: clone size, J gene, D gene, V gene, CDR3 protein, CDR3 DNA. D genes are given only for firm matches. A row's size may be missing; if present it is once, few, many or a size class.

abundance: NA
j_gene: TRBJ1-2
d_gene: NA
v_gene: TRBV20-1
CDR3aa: CSASLGQGWGYTF
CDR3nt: TGCAGTGCTAGTCTGGGGCAGGGTTGGGGCTACACCTTC

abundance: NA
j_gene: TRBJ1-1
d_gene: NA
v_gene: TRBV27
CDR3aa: CASRQGRNTEAFF
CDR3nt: TGTGCCAGCAGACAGGGCCGGAACACTGAAGCTTTCTTT

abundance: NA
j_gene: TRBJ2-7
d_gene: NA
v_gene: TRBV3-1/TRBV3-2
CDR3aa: CASSQDTPGSYEQYF
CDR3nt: TGTGCCAGCAGCCAAGATACCCCAGGGTCCTACGAGCAGTACTTC

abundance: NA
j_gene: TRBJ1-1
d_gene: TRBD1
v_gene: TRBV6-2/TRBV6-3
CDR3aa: CASSSGQGAVGTEAFF
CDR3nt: TGTGCCAGCAGTTCGGGGCAGGGGGCTGTCGGCACTGAAGCTTTCTTT

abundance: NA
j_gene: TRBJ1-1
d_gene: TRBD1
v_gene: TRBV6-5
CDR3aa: CASQQGQGTEAFF
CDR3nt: TGTGCCAGCCAACAGGGACAGGGGACTGAAGCTTTCTTT

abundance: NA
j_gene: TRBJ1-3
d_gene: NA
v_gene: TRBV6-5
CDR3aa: CASRPPRHVGNTIYF
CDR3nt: TGTGCCAGCAGGCCACCCCGACATGTAGGAAACACCATATATTTT

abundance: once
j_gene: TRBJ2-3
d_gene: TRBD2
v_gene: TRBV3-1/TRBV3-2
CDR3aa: CASSPPFRLAGDTDTQYF
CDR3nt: TGTGCCAGCAGCCCACCTTTCAGGCTAGCGGGGGACACAGATACGCAGTATTTT

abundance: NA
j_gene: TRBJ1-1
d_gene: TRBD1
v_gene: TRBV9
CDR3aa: CASSLGQGHTEAFF
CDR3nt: TGTGCCAGCAGCCTGGGACAGGGCCACACTGAAGCTTTCTTT

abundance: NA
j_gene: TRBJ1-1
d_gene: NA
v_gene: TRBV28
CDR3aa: CASSPRGRAVTEAFF
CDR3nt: TGTGCCAGCAGTCCCCGGGGTCGGGCCGTCACTGAAGCTTTCTTT

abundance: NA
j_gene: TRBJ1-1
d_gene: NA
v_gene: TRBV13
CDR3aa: CASSLRQGNTEAFF
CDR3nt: TGTGCCAGCAGCCTCAGGCAGGGGAACACTGAAGCTTTCTTT

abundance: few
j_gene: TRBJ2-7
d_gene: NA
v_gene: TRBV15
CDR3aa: CATSRPGWGEQYF
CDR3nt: TGTGCCACCAGCAGGCCGGGGTGGGGTGAGCAGTACTTC

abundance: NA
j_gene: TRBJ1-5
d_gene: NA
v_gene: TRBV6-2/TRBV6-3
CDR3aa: CASSFLGGNQPQHF
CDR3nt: TGTGCCAGCAGTTTCTTGGGCGGCAATCAGCCCCAGCATTTT

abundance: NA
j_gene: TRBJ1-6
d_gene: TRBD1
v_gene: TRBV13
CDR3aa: CASSSTRTGGRSPLHF
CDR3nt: TGTGCCAGCAGCTCAACCCGGACAGGGGGCCGTTCACCCCTCCACTTT

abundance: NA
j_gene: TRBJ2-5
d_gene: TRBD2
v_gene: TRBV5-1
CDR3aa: CASSPSGGPLETQYF
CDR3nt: TGCGCCAGCAGCCCGAGCGGGGGGCCTTTGGAGACCCAGTACTTC

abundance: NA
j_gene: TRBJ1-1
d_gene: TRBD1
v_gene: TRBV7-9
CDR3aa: CASSFGWDRDLEAFF
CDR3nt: TGTGCCAGCAGCTTTGGGTGGGACAGGGACCTTGAAGCTTTCTTT

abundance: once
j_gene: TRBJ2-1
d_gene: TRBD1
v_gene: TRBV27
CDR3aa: CASSPDRGPYNEQFF
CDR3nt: TGTGCCAGCAGCCCCGACAGGGGCCCCTACAATGAGCAGTTCTTC

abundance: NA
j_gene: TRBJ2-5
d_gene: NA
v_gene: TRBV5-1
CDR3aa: CASSLTPGVQETQYF
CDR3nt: TGCGCCAGCAGCTTGACGCCCGGGGTACAAGAGACCCAGTACTTC

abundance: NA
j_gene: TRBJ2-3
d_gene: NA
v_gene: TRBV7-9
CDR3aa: CASVSPSADTQYF
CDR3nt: TGTGCCAGCGTGAGCCCAAGCGCAGATACGCAGTATTTT

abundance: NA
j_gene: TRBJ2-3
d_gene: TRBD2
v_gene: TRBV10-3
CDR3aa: CAIRSGLAGGSTDTQYF
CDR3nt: TGTGCCATCAGGTCCGGGCTAGCGGGGGGTAGCACAGATACGCAGTATTTT

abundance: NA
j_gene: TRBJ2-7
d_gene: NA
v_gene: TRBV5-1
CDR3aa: CASSLTGYEQYF
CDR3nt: TGCGCCAGCAGTTTGACTGGCTACGAGCAGTACTTC

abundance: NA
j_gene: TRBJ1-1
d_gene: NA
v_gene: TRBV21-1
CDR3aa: CSSFPGGGIRNTEAFF
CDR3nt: TGTTCCAGCTTTCCAGGGGGAGGCATCAGGAACACTGAAGCTTTCTTT

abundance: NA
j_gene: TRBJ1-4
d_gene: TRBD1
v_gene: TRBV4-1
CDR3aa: CASSQPGQGTEKLFF
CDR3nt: TGCGCCAGCAGCCAACCGGGACAGGGTACTGAAAAACTGTTTTTT

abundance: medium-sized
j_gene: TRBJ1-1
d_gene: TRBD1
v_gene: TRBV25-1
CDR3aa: CASSAGTDEAFF
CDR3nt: TGTGCCAGCAGTGCGGGGACAGATGAAGCTTTCTTT

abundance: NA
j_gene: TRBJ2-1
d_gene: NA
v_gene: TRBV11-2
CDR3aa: CASSLTGSSSYNEQFF
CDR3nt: TGTGCCAGCAGCTTAACAGGGTCCAGCTCCTACAATGAGCAGTTCTTC

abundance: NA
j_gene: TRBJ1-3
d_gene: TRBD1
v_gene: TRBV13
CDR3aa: CASSVDRGQGNTIYF
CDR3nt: TGTGCCAGCAGCGTTGACAGGGGGCAAGGAAACACCATATATTTT

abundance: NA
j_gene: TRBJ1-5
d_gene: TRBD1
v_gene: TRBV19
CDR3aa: CASSPPGGRNQPQHF
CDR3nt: TGTGCCAGTAGTCCCCCAGGGGGCCGCAATCAGCCCCAGCATTTT

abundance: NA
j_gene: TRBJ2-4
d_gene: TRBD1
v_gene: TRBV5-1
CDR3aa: CASSLVGTAQNIQYF
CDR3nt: TGCGCCAGCAGCTTGGTGGGGACAGCCCAAAACATTCAGTACTTC

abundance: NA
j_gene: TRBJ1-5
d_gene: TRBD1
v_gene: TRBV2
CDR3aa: CASIPDRAGNQPQHF
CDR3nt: TGTGCCAGCATCCCGGACAGGGCGGGCAATCAGCCCCAGCATTTT